The clone carrying this TCR beta chain was recorded only once. Its matching antigen is unknown. Blood sampling was done at baseline, cycle 4 day 1, and cycle 7 day 1. The source of the sample is a study of OX40 agonist ivuxolimab in advanced cancers. Overall study: The patients' treatment was ivuxolimab, an agonistic anti-OX40 (CD134) antibody. The group had a mean age of 60 years, ranged from about 20 to 79, and was 82.7% male.

This table comes from immunoSEQ multiplex PCR, and its TCRdb copy is limited to in-frame clones, with some not included. The sample has about 66,000 clones, roughly 80% seen once. Study results and limitations: The 0.1-3.0 mg/kg partial responders had among the lowest clonal expansion.

The receptor was isolated from an adult with an advanced solid tumor such as melanoma, head and neck, liver or kidney cancer. The specimen was CD4+ or CD8+ T cells sorted from blood, collected in a trial of the OX40 agonist ivuxolimab.

In DNA, the CDR3 is TGTGCCAGCAGTGAAAGAGGGGACACCGACACCATATATTTT. Translated: CASSERGDTDTIYF. The chain carries TRBV6-1 and TRBJ1-3; TRBD1 might be the D (6 bases). Per the germline V gene, CDR1 is MNHNS and CDR2 is SASEGT. The germline V and J ends were trimmed by 2 bases and 8 bases, with 13 bases remaining between them. This CDR3 region has 14 residues.